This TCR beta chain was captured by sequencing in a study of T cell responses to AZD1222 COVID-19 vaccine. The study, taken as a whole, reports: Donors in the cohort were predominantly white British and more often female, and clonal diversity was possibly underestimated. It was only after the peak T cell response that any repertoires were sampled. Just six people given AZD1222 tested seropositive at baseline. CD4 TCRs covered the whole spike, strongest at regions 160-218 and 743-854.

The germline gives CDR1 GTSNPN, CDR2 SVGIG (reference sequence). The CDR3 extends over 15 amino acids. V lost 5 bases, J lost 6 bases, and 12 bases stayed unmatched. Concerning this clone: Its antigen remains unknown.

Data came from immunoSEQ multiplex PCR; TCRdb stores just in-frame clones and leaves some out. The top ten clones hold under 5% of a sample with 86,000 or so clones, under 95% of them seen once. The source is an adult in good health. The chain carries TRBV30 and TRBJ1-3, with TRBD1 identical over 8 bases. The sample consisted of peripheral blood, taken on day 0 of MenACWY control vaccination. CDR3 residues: CAWVPRDRIKNTIYF. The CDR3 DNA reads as TGTGCCTGGGTTCCCAGGGACAGGATAAAAAACACCATATATTTT. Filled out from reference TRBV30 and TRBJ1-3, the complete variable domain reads SQTIHQWPATLVQPVGSPLSLECTVEGTSNPNLYWYRQAAGRGLQLLFYSVGIGQISSEVPQNLSASRPQDRQFILSSKKLLLSDSGFYLCAWVPRDRIKNTIYFGEGSWLTVV.